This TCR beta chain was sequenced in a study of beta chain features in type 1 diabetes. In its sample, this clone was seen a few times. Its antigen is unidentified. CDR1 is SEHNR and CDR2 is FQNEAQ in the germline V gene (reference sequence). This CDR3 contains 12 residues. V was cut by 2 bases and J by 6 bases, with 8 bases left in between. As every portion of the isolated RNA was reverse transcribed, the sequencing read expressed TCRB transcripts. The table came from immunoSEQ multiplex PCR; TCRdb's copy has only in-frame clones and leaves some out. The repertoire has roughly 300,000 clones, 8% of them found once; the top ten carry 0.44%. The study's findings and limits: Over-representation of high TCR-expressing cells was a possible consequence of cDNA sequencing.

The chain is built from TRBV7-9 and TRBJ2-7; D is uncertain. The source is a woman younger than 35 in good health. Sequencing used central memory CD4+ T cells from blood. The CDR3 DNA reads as TGTGCCAGCAGCTTACCCAAGGGCGAGCAGTACTTC. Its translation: CASSLPKGEQYF.